These 28 T cell receptor beta chains originate from one sample sequenced in a study of blood T cell repertoires in COVID-19. Sequenced by immunoSEQ multiplex PCR; TCRdb stores in-frame clones only, minus some. The data contain under 300,000 clones, approximately 87% of them singletons. The sequenced sample was peripheral blood. These receptors were collected from a man aged 55 to 70 who had recovered from COVID-19.

V is TRBV6-1 and J is TRBJ1-1; 8 nucleotides align to TRBD1. From germline, CDR1 is MNHNS and CDR2 SASEGT. CDR3 length equals 15 residues. V trimming: 3 bases; J trimming: 11 bases; junction bases outside the gene matches: 14. CDR3 region: CASSDRRDRPFVAFF. The CDR3 bases are TGTGCCAGCAGTGACCGCCGGGACAGGCCCTTTGTTGCTTTCTTT.

V usage is TRBV5-1 and J usage is TRBJ1-6, with D possibly being TRBD1 (5 bases). The CDR3 is 14 residues long. V lost 3 bases to trimming and J lost 7 bases, with 11 bases between them. CDR1 SGHRS and CDR2 YFSETQ come from the germline V gene. This CDR3 reads CASSSGGINSPLHF. In DNA, the CDR3 is TGCGCCAGCAGCTCGGGGGGAATCAATTCACCCCTCCACTTT.

This chain links TRBV19 with TRBJ2-1; TRBD2 matches 13 bases. With 6 bases clipped from V and 9 bases from J, the junction kept 17 bases outside the gene matches. Per the germline V gene, CDR1 is LNHDA and CDR2 is SQIVND (reference sequence). The CDR3 covers 18 residues. The CDR3 sequence: CASRPPAGGLAGSLEQFF. The DNA for the CDR3 is TGTGCCAGTAGACCGCCGGCGGGGGGACTAGCGGGGTCGCTTGAGCAGTTCTTC.

The chain carries TRBV27 and TRBJ2-1, with 9 bases fitting TRBD2. This CDR3 spans 17 amino acids. Germline V gives CDR1 MNHEY, CDR2 SMNVEV (reference sequence). V dropped 3 bases and J dropped 8; count of bases not matched to a gene: 14. The CDR3, as DNA: TGTGCCAGCAGTTTGGCGCTAGCGGGACCCCCAAGGGATGAGCAGTTCTTC. This codes for CASSLALAGPPRDEQFF.

This clone was seen once. V gene TRBV2 combines with J gene TRBJ2-1, with D unclear. Germline CDR1 and CDR2: SNHLY and FYNNEI. This CDR3 is built from 11 residues. V lost 3 bases, J lost 10 bases, and 7 bases lay in between. The CDR3 spells CASSDVVEQFF. The CDR3 DNA sequence: TGTGCCAGCAGTGACGTAGTAGAGCAGTTCTTC.

The CDR3 spells CASWGRVSLGSGTKNIQYF. The CDR3 nucleotides read TGTGCCAGCTGGGGCAGGGTTTCCCTTGGGAGCGGGACCAAAAACATTCAGTACTTC. The chain uses TRBV19 and TRBJ2-4; TRBD2 aligns across 7 bases. V gave up 9 bases and J gave up 2 bases; unmatched junction bases: 22. This CDR3 has 19 residues. CDR1 is LNHDA, CDR2 SQIVND, per germline (reference sequence). Based on the CDR3 plus reference TRBV19 and TRBJ2-4, the full variable domain is DGGITQSPKYLFRKEGQNVTLSCEQNLNHDAMYWYRQDPGQGLRLIYYSQIVNDFQKGDIAEGYSVSREKKESFPLTVTSAQKNPTAFYLCASWGRVSLGSGTKNIQYFGAGTRLSVL.

V and J are TRBV27 and TRBJ2-5; D perhaps matches TRBD2 (6 bases). Germline V gives CDR1 MNHEY, CDR2 SMNVEV (reference sequence). The CDR3 has 15 residues. Trimming stripped 8 bases from V and 7 bases from J, with 23 bases between. The CDR3 loop is CASSTNGRRTATQYF. As DNA, the CDR3 is TGTGCCAGCTCTACAAACGGGAGAAGAACGGCGACCCAGTACTTC.

This clone appeared many times. This chain uses TRBV4-1 with TRBJ1-6; D is unresolved. Germline-derived CDR1 and CDR2 are MGHRA and YSYEKL. V lost 0 bases, J lost 8 bases, and 8 bases lay in between. The CDR3 consists of 14 residues. CDR3 sequence reads: CASSQDNRDSPLHF. The CDR3 DNA sequence: TGCGCCAGCAGCCAAGATAACAGAGATTCACCCCTCCACTTT.

V gene TRBV19 combines with J gene TRBJ2-1; TRBD1 aligns across 11 bases. The junction had 10 bases not matched to a gene; V was cut back by 7 bases and J by 8 bases. The CDR3 covers 15 residues. Germline V gene data show CDR1 as LNHDA and CDR2 as SQIVND (reference sequence). CDR3 residues: CASTQGQGVGDEQFF. The CDR3 nucleotides are TGTGCCAGTACCCAGGGACAGGGGGTCGGGGATGAGCAGTTCTTC.

The count of this clone is one. The V call is TRBV5-1, the J call TRBJ1-3; 10 bases are shared with TRBD1. V shed 0 bases and J 2 bases; nucleotides not matched to a gene: 2. The CDR3 contains 16 residues. Per the germline V gene, CDR1 is SGHRS and CDR2 is YFSETQ. CDR3 DNA sequence: TGCGCCAGCAGCTTGGCCGGGACAGGGGCTGGAAACACCATATATTTT. It yields the protein CASSLAGTGAGNTIYF.

The chain has TRBV29-1 and TRBJ2-7, with a weak D call TRBD2 (7 bases). The CDR3 has 12 residues. The germline CDR1 and CDR2 sequences are SQVTM and ANQGSEA. V gave up 7 bases and J gave up 2 bases, with 12 bases separating them. CDR3 bases: TGCAGCGCCCTGCGGGGGCCCTACGAGCAGTACTTC. Its protein product is CSALRGPYEQYF.

The chain combines TRBV5-6 with TRBJ1-4; 8 nucleotides line up with TRBD1. The CDR3 sequence is 15 residues long. The V gene's germline CDR1 is SGHDT and CDR2 YYEEEE. Trimming removed 4 bases from V and 7 bases from J; junction bases left unmatched: 9. DNA for the CDR3: TGTGCCAGCAGCCCGCGGACAGGGTTGGGTGAAAAACTGTTTTTT. Encoded protein: CASSPRTGLGEKLFF.

This chain links TRBV5-1 with TRBJ1-3; unclear D gene. V lost 0 bases and J 2 bases, leaving 18 bases between the germline ends. The CDR3 extends over 18 amino acids. The germline V gene encodes CDR1 SGHRS and CDR2 YFSETQ. CDR3 protein: CASSLGPPPGSPGNTIYF. The CDR3 bases are TGCGCCAGCAGCTTGGGTCCACCCCCCGGGTCGCCTGGAAACACCATATATTTT.

This clone has only one observation. The sample contains more than one DNA sequence encoding this CDR3. The chain joins TRBV9 to TRBJ2-5; D might be TRBD2 (6 bases). The germline gives CDR1 SGDLS, CDR2 YYNGEE. The V end lost 0 bases, the J end lost 2 bases, and 11 bases lay between the germline ends. There are 15 residues in the CDR3. The CDR3 DNA reads TGTGCCAGCAGCGTAGGGGCGGGGCGGCAAGAGACCCAGTACTTC. Encoded protein: CASSVGAGRQETQYF. The whole variable domain, filled in from reference TRBV9 and TRBJ2-5, reads DSGVTQTPKHLITATGQRVTLRCSPRSGDLSVYWYQQSLDQGLQFLIQYYNGEERAKGNILERFSAQQFPDLHSELNLSSLELGDSALYFCASSVGAGRQETQYFGPGTRLLVL.

The chain couples TRBV5-8 to TRBJ2-2; 12 nucleotides align to TRBD1. V was clipped by 7 bases and J by 6 bases; unmatched bases: 1. The CDR3 sequence is 13 residues long. The germline V gene has CDR1 SGHTS and CDR2 YDEGEE. Written as DNA, the CDR3 is TGTGCCAGCGGGACAGGGGGCCCCGGGGAGCTGTTTTTT. Protein product: CASGTGGPGELFF.

The chain links TRBV5-1 to TRBJ1-3; a weak D match, TRBD1 (6 bases). The CDR3 sequence is 17 residues long. CDR1 is SGHRS, CDR2 YFSETQ, per germline. V lost 0 bases to trimming and J lost 0 bases, with 13 bases between them. CDR3 loop: CASSLVQGGFSGNTIYF. For the CDR3, the DNA is TGCGCCAGCAGCTTGGTACAGGGAGGGTTCTCTGGAAACACCATATATTTT.

The J gene is TRBJ2-1, the V gene TRBV19; possibly TRBD2 for D (5 bases). The germline gives CDR1 LNHDA, CDR2 SQIVND (reference sequence). CDR3 length equals 14 residues. V shed 5 bases and J shed 6 bases, with 14 bases lying between them. As DNA, the CDR3 is TGTGCCAGTAGTCCCGGACTTGTGGGCAATGAGCAGTTCTTC. This translates into CASSPGLVGNEQFF. Variable domain in full (rest from reference TRBV19 and TRBJ2-1): DGGITQSPKYLFRKEGQNVTLSCEQNLNHDAMYWYRQDPGQGLRLIYYSQIVNDFQKGDIAEGYSVSREKKESFPLTVTSAQKNPTAFYLCASSPGLVGNEQFFGPGTRLTVL.

The chain couples TRBV18 to TRBJ2-1; 8 nucleotides match TRBD1. V dropped 5 bases and J dropped 1; count of bases not matched to a gene: 1. Germline CDR1 is KGHSH and CDR2 is LQKENI. This CDR3 has 14 residues. CDR3 sequence reads: CASSGQGSYNEQFF. The CDR3 DNA sequence: TGTGCCAGCTCAGGACAGGGTTCCTACAATGAGCAGTTCTTC.

This chain links TRBV4-2 with TRBJ2-1, with 8 nucleotides matching TRBD2. There are 19 residues in the CDR3. V dropped 3 bases and J dropped 1; count of bases not matched to a gene: 14. CDR1 and CDR2 (germline): LGHNA, YNFKEQ. In DNA form, the CDR3 reads TGTGCCAGCAGCCAGAACATCCGGGGAGCGGGAGCATCCTACAATGAGCAGTTCTTC. It specifies CASSQNIRGAGASYNEQFF.

The V gene is TRBV24-1, the J gene TRBJ2-4; TRBD1 agrees at 7 bases. The CDR3 runs 15 residues. The junction had 7 bases not matched to a gene; V was cut back by 3 bases and J by 6 bases. The V gene's germline CDR1 is KGHDR and CDR2 SFDVKD. The CDR3 is CATSDRDSGRNIQYF. The CDR3 region has the DNA TGTGCCACCAGTGATCGGGACAGTGGCCGAAACATTCAGTACTTC.

This rearrangement joins TRBV19 to TRBJ2-3; 11 bases fit TRBD1. The germline gives CDR1 LNHDA, CDR2 SQIVND (reference sequence). After removal of 3 bases from V and 5 bases from J, the junction contained 10 bases not matched to a gene. CDR3 length equals 17 residues. CDR3 in DNA: TGTGCCAGTAGTATCCTCATACCGGGACAGGGGGGAGATACGCAGTATTTT. It yields the protein CASSILIPGQGGDTQYF.

The chain recombines TRBV27 with TRBJ2-3; D call uncertain. Germline lookup yields CDR1 MNHEY and CDR2 SMNVEV (reference sequence). Trimming cost V 8 bases and J 1 base, with 13 bases left between them. The length of the CDR3 is 14 residues. CDR3 amino acids: CASRRGAGTDTQYF. Here the CDR3 DNA reads TGTGCCAGCCGCCGCGGTGCGGGCACAGATACGCAGTATTTT.

The chain uses TRBV10-2 and TRBJ1-2, with D possibly TRBD1 on 6 matching bases. V lost 5 bases to trimming and J lost 5 bases, with 12 bases between them. The CDR3 loop spans 13 amino acids. Germline CDR1 and CDR2: WSHSY and SAAADI. The CDR3 protein is CASSTDSWYGYTF. Here the CDR3 DNA reads TGCGCCAGCAGTACGGACAGCTGGTATGGCTACACCTTC.

The chain couples TRBV3-1 (or the pseudogene TRBV3-2) to TRBJ1-2, with TRBD1 as a possible D gene (6 bases). The germline V and J ends were trimmed by 4 bases and 8 bases, with 29 bases remaining between them. This CDR3 is built from 18 residues. Germline V lookup: CDR1 LGHDT, CDR2 YNNKEL (reference sequence). Here the CDR3 DNA reads TGTGCCAGCAGCCTCGGGGGGAGCCGGGGGGCTGGTGCCTACGGCTACACCTTC. Amino acids: CASSLGGSRGAGAYGYTF.

This clone was picked up a small number of times. The chain has TRBV15 and TRBJ2-7; tentatively, D is TRBD2 (6 bases). This CDR3 has 15 amino acids. Looked up from germline, CDR1 is LNHNV and CDR2 is YYDKDF (reference sequence). V lost 3 bases, J lost 3 bases, and 15 bases lay in between. CDR3 loop: CATSSGGVGNYEQYF. As DNA, the CDR3 is TGTGCCACCAGCAGTGGCGGGGTGGGAAACTACGAGCAGTACTTC. Looking up the rest from reference TRBV15 and TRBJ2-7 gives the full variable domain: DAMVIQNPRYQVTQFGKPVTLSCSQTLNHNVMYWYQQKSSQAPKLLFHYYDKDFNNEADTPDNFQSRRPNTSFCFLDIRSPGLGDTAMYLCATSSGGVGNYEQYFGPGTRLTVT.

The rearrangement joins TRBV5-1 to TRBJ2-7; 7 nucleotides align to TRBD1. V was pared by 0 bases and J by 1 base, with 7 bases of the junction left unmatched. This CDR3 is 16 amino acids long. Germline assignment: CDR1 SGHRS and CDR2 YFSETQ. The CDR3 DNA sequence: TGCGCCAGCAGCTTGGACCTCCCGGACAGGTCCTACGAGCAGTACTTC. It yields the protein CASSLDLPDRSYEQYF.

The chain is built from TRBV28 and TRBJ2-3; D is possibly TRBD2 (6 bases). This CDR3 has 15 amino acids. V was shortened by 5 bases and J by 1 base, with 13 bases between the two germline ends. Per germline, CDR1 MDHEN and CDR2 SYDVKM. In DNA, the CDR3 is TGTGCCAGCAGTACTGCCGGGACTGGCACAGATACGCAGTATTTT. Residues: CASSTAGTGTDTQYF.

V usage is TRBV19 and J usage is TRBJ2-2; 9 nucleotides align to TRBD1. The CDR3 has 14 amino acids. CDR1 and CDR2 from the germline V gene are LNHDA and SQIVND (reference sequence). V gave up 6 bases and J gave up 4 bases; unmatched junction bases: 3. The CDR3 bases are TGTGCCAGTAGGGGGACAGGGATCACCGGGGAGCTGTTTTTT. As protein: CASRGTGITGELFF.